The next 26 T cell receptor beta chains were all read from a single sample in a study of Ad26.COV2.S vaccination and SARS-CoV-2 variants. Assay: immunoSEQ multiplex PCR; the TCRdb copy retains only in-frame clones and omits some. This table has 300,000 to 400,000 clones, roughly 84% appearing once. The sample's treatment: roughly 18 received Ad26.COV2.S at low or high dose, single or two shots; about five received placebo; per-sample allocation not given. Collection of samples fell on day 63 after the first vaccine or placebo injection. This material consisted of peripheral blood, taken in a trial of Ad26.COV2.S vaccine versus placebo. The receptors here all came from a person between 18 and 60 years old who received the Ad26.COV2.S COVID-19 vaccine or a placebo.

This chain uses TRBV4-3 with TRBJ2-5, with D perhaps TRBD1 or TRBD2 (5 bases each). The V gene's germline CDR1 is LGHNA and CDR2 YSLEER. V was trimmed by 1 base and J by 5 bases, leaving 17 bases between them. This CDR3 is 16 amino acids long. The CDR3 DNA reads TGCGCCAGCAGCCAAGGGTCGCTCGGGGCCAGGGAGACCCAGTACTTC. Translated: CASSQGSLGARETQYF.

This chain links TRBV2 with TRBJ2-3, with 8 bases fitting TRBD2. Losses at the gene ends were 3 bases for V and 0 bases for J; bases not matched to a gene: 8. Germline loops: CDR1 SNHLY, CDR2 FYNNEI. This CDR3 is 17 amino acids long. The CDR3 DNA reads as TGTGCCAGCAGTGATGTGGAAGCGGGGGATAGCACAGATACGCAGTATTTT. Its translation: CASSDVEAGDSTDTQYF.

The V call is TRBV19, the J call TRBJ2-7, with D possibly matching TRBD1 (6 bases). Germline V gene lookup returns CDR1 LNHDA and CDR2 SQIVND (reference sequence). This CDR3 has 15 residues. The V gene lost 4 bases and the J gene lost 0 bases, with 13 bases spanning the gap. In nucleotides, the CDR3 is TGTGCCAGTAGTAAAGACAGGTGGGTCTCCTACGAGCAGTACTTC. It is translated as CASSKDRWVSYEQYF.

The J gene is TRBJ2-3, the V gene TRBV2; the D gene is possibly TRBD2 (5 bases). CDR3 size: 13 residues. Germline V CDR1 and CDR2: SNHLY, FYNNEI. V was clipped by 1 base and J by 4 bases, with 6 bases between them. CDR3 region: CASSEGGPDTQYF. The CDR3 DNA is TGTGCCAGCAGTGAAGGAGGGCCAGATACGCAGTATTTT.

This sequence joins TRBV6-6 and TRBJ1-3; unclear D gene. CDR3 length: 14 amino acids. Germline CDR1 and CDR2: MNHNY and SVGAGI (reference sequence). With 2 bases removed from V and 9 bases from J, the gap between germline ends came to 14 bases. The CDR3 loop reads CASSYDPGPGTIYF. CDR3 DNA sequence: TGTGCCAGCAGTTACGACCCAGGTCCGGGCACCATATATTTT.

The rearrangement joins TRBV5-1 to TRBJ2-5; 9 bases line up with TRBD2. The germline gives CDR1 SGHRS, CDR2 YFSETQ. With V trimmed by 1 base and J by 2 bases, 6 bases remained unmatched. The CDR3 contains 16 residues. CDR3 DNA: TGCGCCAGCAGCTTGCAACTGACTAGCGGTCAAGAGACCCAGTACTTC. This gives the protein CASSLQLTSGQETQYF.

The CDR3 sequence: CASHFPTSGLSYNEQFF. The CDR3 nucleotides read TGTGCCTCCCACTTTCCGACTAGCGGTTTGTCCTACAATGAGCAGTTCTTC. The chain uses TRBV30 and TRBJ2-1; TRBD2 aligns across 9 bases. The V gene's germline CDR1 is GTSNPN and CDR2 SVGIG (reference sequence). Losses at the gene ends were 7 bases for V and 1 base for J; bases not matched to a gene: 14. The CDR3 is made up of 17 amino acids.

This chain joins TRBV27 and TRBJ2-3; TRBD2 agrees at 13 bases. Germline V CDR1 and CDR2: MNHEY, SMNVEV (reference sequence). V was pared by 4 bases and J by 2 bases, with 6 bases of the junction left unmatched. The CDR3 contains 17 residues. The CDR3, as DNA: TGTGCCAGCAGTTCACCGGGACTAGCGGGGACCACAGATACGCAGTATTTT. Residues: CASSSPGLAGTTDTQYF.

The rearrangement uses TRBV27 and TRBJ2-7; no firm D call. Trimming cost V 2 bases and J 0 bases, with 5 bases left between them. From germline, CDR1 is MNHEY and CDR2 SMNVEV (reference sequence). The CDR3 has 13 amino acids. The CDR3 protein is CASSLAVSYEQYF. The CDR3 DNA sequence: TGTGCCAGCAGTTTAGCAGTCTCCTACGAGCAGTACTTC.

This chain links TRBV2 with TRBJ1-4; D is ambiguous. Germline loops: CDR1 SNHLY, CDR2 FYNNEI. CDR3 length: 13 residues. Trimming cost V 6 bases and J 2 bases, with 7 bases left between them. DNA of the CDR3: TGTGCCAGCAGGAGATCGACTAATGAAAAACTGTTTTTT. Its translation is CASRRSTNEKLFF.

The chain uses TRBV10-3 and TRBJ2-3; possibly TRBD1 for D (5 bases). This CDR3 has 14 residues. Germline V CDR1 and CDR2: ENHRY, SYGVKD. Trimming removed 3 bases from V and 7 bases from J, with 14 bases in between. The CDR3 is CAISEKQARYTQYF. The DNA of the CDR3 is TGTGCCATCAGTGAAAAACAGGCCAGGTATACGCAGTATTTT.

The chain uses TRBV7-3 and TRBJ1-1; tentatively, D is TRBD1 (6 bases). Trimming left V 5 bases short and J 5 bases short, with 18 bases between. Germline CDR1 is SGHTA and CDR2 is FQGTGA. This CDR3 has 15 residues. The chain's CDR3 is CASSQWDMGLTEAFF. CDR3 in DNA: TGTGCCAGCAGCCAATGGGACATGGGGCTGACTGAAGCTTTCTTT.

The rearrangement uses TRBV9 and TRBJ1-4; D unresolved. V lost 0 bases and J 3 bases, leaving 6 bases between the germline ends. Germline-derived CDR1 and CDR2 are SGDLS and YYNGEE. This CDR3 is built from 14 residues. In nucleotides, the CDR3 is TGTGCCAGCAGCGTAGGGTCGGCTAATGAAAAACTGTTTTTT. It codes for CASSVGSANEKLFF.

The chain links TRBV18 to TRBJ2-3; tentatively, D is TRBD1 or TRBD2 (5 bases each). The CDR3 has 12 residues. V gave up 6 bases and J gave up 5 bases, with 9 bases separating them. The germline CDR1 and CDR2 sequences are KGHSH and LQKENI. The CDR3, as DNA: TGTGCCAGCTCTCGAGGGGAAGATACGCAGTATTTT. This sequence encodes CASSRGEDTQYF.

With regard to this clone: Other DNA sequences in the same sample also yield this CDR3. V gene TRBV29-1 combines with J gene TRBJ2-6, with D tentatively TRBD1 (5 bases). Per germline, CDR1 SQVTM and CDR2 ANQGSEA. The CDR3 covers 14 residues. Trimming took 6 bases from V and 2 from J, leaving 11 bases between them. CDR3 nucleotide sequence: TGCAGCGTCCAAGGGGCCGCTGGGGCCAACGTCCTGACTTTC. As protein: CSVQGAAGANVLTF.

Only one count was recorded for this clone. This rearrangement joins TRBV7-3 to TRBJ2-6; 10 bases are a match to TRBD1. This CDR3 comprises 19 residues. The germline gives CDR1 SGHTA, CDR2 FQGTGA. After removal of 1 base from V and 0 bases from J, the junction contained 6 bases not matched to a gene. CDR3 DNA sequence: TGTGCCAGCAGCTTAAGCGGGACAGGGGTATCCTCTGGGGCCAACGTCCTGACTTTC. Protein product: CASSLSGTGVSSGANVLTF. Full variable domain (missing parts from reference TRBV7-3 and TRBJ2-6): GAGVSQTPSNKVTEKGKYVELRCDPISGHTALYWYRQSLGQGPEFLIYFQGTGAADDSGLPNDRFFAVRPEGSVSTLKIQRTERGDSAVYLCASSLSGTGVSSGANVLTFGAGSRLTVL.

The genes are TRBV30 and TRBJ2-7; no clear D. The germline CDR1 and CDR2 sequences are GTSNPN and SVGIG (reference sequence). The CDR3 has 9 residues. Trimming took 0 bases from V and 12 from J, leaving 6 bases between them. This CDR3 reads CAWSVCRYF. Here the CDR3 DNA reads TGTGCCTGGAGTGTATGCCGGTACTTC.

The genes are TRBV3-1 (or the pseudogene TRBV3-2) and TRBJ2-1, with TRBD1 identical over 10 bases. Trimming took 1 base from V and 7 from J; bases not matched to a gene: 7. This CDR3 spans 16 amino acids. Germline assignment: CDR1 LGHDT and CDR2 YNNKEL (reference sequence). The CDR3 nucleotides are TGTGCCAGCAGCCAAGGAAGACAGGGGGCAGAAAATGAGCAGTTCTTC. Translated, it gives CASSQGRQGAENEQFF.

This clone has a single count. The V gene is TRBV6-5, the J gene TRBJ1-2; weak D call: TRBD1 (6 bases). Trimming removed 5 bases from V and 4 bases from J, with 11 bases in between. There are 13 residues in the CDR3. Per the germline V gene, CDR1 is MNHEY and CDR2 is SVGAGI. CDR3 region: CASSMGGSYGYTF. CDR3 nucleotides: TGTGCCAGCAGTATGGGGGGCAGCTATGGCTACACCTTC.

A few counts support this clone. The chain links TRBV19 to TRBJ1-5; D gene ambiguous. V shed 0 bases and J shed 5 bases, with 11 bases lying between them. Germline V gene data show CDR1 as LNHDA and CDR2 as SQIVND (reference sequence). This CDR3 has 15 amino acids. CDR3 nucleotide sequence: TGTGCCAGTAGTATAGACTGGAGGCCATATCAGCCCCAGCATTTT. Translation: CASSIDWRPYQPQHF.

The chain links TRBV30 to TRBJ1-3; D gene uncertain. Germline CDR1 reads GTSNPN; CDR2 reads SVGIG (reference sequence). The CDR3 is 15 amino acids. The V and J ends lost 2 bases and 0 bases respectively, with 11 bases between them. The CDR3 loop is CAWSRRSTSGNTIYF. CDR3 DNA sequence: TGTGCCTGGAGTCGCAGGAGCACCTCTGGAAACACCATATATTTT. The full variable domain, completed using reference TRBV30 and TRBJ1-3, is SQTIHQWPATLVQPVGSPLSLECTVEGTSNPNLYWYRQAAGRGLQLLFYSVGIGQISSEVPQNLSASRPQDRQFILSSKKLLLSDSGFYLCAWSRRSTSGNTIYFGEGSWLTVV.

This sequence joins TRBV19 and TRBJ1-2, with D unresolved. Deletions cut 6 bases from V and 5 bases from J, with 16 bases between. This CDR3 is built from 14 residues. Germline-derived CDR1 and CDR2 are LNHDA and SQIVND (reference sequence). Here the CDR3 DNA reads TGTGCCAGTAGGGCGGGTGGAACGGTGTATGGCTACACCTTC. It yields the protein CASRAGGTVYGYTF. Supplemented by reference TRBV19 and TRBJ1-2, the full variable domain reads DGGITQSPKYLFRKEGQNVTLSCEQNLNHDAMYWYRQDPGQGLRLIYYSQIVNDFQKGDIAEGYSVSREKKESFPLTVTSAQKNPTAFYLCASRAGGTVYGYTFGSGTRLTVV.

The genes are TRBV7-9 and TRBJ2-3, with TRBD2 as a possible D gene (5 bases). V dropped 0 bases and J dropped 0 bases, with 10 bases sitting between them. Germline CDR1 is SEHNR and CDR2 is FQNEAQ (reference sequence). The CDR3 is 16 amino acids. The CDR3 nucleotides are TGTGCCAGCAGCTTAGCCGGGTGGGAGAGCACAGATACGCAGTATTTT. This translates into CASSLAGWESTDTQYF.

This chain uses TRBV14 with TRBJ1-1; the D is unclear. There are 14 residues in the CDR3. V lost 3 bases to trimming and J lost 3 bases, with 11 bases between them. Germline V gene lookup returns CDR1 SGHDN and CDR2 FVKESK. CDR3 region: CASSHRVRDTEAFF. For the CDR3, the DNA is TGTGCCAGCAGCCATAGGGTGCGGGACACTGAAGCTTTCTTT.

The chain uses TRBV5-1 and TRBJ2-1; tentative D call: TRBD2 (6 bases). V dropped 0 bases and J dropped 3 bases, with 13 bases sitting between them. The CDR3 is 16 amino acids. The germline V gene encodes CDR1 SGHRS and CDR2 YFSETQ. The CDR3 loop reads CASSLDGGALYNEQFF. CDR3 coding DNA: TGCGCCAGCAGCTTGGATGGCGGGGCCCTCTACAATGAGCAGTTCTTC.

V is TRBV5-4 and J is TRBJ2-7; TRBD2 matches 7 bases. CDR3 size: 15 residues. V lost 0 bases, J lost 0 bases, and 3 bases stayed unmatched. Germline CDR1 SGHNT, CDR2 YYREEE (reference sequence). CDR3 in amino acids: CASSLGGGSSYEQYF. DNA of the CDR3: TGTGCCAGCAGCTTGGGCGGGGGAAGCTCCTACGAGCAGTACTTC.